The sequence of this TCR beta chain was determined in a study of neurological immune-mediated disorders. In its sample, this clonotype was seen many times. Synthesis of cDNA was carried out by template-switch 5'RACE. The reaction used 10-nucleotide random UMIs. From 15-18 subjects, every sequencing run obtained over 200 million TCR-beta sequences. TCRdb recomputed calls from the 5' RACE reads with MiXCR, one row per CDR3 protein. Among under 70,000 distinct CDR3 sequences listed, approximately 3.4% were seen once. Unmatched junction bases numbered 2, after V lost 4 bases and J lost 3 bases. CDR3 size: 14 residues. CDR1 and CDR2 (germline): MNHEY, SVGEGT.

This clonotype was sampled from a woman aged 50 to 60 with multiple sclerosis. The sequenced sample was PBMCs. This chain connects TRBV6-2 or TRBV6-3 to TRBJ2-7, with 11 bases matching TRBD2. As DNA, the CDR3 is TGTGCCAGCAGTTTAGCGGGAGGGATCTACGAGCAGTACTTC. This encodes CASSLAGGIYEQYF.